Listed below are T cell receptor beta chains from one sample, sequenced in a study of blood T cell repertoires in COVID-19. Some clones are missing from TCRdb's copy, which holds only in-frame ones; the method was immunoSEQ multiplex PCR. The sample includes under 150,000 clones, around 78% of them seen just once. Sequenced sample: peripheral blood. These receptors all come from a woman over 75 with active or convalescent COVID-19. Each CDR3 is given with its conserved first and last residue. The D gene is left open where the match is weak. Clone size is not always given. Where it is, it says once, few, many or a class for expanded clones.

j_gene: TRBJ1-2; abundance: once; d_gene: .; v_gene: TRBV27; CDR3nt: TGTGCCAGTAGCCCCCCAGGACAGTCTCTCTATGGCTACACCTTC; CDR3aa: CASSPPGQSLYGYTF
j_gene: TRBJ2-3; abundance: once; d_gene: .; v_gene: TRBV18; CDR3nt: TGTGCCAGCTCACCAGGAGGGGGCAGGAGCACAGATACGCAGTATTTT; CDR3aa: CASSPGGGRSTDTQYF
j_gene: TRBJ1-6; abundance: .; d_gene: .; v_gene: TRBV4-1; CDR3nt: TGCGCCAGCAGCCAAGATCGCAGGGCTTTTTCACCCCTCCACTTT; CDR3aa: CASSQDRRAFSPLHF
j_gene: TRBJ1-2; abundance: .; d_gene: TRBD1; v_gene: TRBV6-1; CDR3nt: TGTGCCAGCAGTGCATCCGGGACAGGGATGATTAACTATGGCTACACCTTC; CDR3aa: CASSASGTGMINYGYTF
j_gene: TRBJ1-2; abundance: .; d_gene: TRBD1; v_gene: TRBV28; CDR3nt: TGTGCCAGCAGTCAGGGGGACAATGAAGGCTACACCTTC; CDR3aa: CASSQGDNEGYTF
j_gene: TRBJ1-6; abundance: .; d_gene: TRBD1; v_gene: TRBV5-6; CDR3nt: TGTGCCAGCAGCGCCCTTTTGGGGACAGGGCCTTCACCCCTCCACTTT; CDR3aa: CASSALLGTGPSPLHF
j_gene: TRBJ1-3; abundance: .; d_gene: TRBD1; v_gene: TRBV7-9; CDR3nt: TGTGCCAGCAGCTTACAAAACAGGGGGCCTGGAAACACCATATATTTT; CDR3aa: CASSLQNRGPGNTIYF
j_gene: TRBJ1-6; abundance: .; d_gene: .; v_gene: TRBV10-3; CDR3nt: TGTGCCATCAGTGATTTCGGTAATTCACCCCTCCACTTT; CDR3aa: CAISDFGNSPLHF
j_gene: TRBJ1-2; abundance: .; d_gene: TRBD1; v_gene: TRBV5-1; CDR3nt: TGCGCCAGCAGCTCGTCCGGGACAGGGGGCAACTATGGCTACACCTTC; CDR3aa: CASSSSGTGGNYGYTF
j_gene: TRBJ1-2; abundance: .; d_gene: .; v_gene: TRBV18; CDR3nt: TGTGCCAGCTCAGGGAGCAGGGGATCCCCAACTAACTATGGCTACACCTTC; CDR3aa: CASSGSRGSPTNYGYTF
j_gene: TRBJ2-1; abundance: .; d_gene: TRBD2; v_gene: TRBV7-2; CDR3nt: TGTGCCAGCAGCCTCGAGGCACTAGCGGGCCCACCTGGTGAGCAGTTCTTC; CDR3aa: CASSLEALAGPPGEQFF
j_gene: TRBJ2-3; abundance: .; d_gene: .; v_gene: TRBV11-3; CDR3nt: TGTGCCAGCAGCTTAGGGACAGACTTCACAGATACGCAGTATTTT; CDR3aa: CASSLGTDFTDTQYF
j_gene: TRBJ1-1; abundance: once; d_gene: TRBD1; v_gene: TRBV14; CDR3nt: TGTGCCAGCAGCCACAGAGGGGGCAACACTGAAGCTTTCTTT; CDR3aa: CASSHRGGNTEAFF
j_gene: TRBJ1-2; abundance: .; d_gene: .; v_gene: TRBV6-1; CDR3nt: TGTGCCAGCAGTGAAGCTTTTGCAGGGGTGTATGGCTACACCTTC; CDR3aa: CASSEAFAGVYGYTF
j_gene: TRBJ1-2; abundance: .; d_gene: TRBD1; v_gene: TRBV6-5; CDR3nt: TGTGCCAGCAGACCTTCCGGGACAGCCACAGTTGGCTACACCTTC; CDR3aa: CASRPSGTATVGYTF
j_gene: TRBJ1-2; abundance: .; d_gene: .; v_gene: TRBV15; CDR3nt: TGTGCCACCAGCAGGGCGGGGCTCACCATGGAAGGCTACACCTTC; CDR3aa: CATSRAGLTMEGYTF
j_gene: TRBJ1-1; abundance: .; d_gene: .; v_gene: TRBV19; CDR3nt: TGTGCCAGTACCGAGAGGAGGAGTTCCACTGAAGCTTTCTTT; CDR3aa: CASTERRSSTEAFF
j_gene: TRBJ1-3; abundance: .; d_gene: TRBD1; v_gene: TRBV4-1; CDR3nt: TGCGCCAGCAGCGTGACAGGGAAGTTGCACACCATATATTTT; CDR3aa: CASSVTGKLHTIYF
j_gene: TRBJ1-1; abundance: .; d_gene: .; v_gene: TRBV3-1/TRBV3-2; CDR3nt: TGTGCCAGCAGCCAAGATCGGAGGTTAAAGTTTAACACTGAAGCTTTCTTT; CDR3aa: CASSQDRRLKFNTEAFF
j_gene: TRBJ1-6; abundance: .; d_gene: TRBD1; v_gene: TRBV6-6; CDR3nt: TGTGCCAGCAGTACGACAGGGGGACTCAATTCACCCCTCCACTTT; CDR3aa: CASSTTGGLNSPLHF
j_gene: TRBJ1-6; abundance: .; d_gene: .; v_gene: TRBV15; CDR3nt: TGTGCCACCAGCGTCGATGGTACCGGGACTGCTTCTTCACCCCTCCACTTT; CDR3aa: CATSVDGTGTASSPLHF
j_gene: TRBJ1-5; abundance: once; d_gene: TRBD1; v_gene: TRBV9; CDR3nt: TGTGCCAGCAGCCGGACAGGCCAGAATCAGCCCCAGCATTTT; CDR3aa: CASSRTGQNQPQHF
j_gene: TRBJ1-1; abundance: .; d_gene: .; v_gene: TRBV5-1; CDR3nt: TGCGCCAGCAGCATTTCAAGGGGCTTCACTGAAGCTTTCTTT; CDR3aa: CASSISRGFTEAFF
j_gene: TRBJ2-1; abundance: .; d_gene: .; v_gene: TRBV7-3; CDR3nt: TGTGCCAGCAGCTTGGAGGGAAGGGGTGAGCAGTTCTTC; CDR3aa: CASSLEGRGEQFF
j_gene: TRBJ1-2; abundance: .; d_gene: TRBD1; v_gene: TRBV3-1/TRBV3-2; CDR3nt: TGTGCCAGCAGCCGGTCAACCGTGGGACAGTCCTATGGCTACACCTTC; CDR3aa: CASSRSTVGQSYGYTF
j_gene: TRBJ1-6; abundance: .; d_gene: TRBD1; v_gene: TRBV6-5; CDR3nt: TGTGCCAGCAACAAAGGGGGACAGGGTTGGCCACCCCTCCACTTT; CDR3aa: CASNKGGQGWPPLHF
j_gene: TRBJ2-5; abundance: .; d_gene: TRBD2; v_gene: TRBV9; CDR3nt: TGTGCCAGCAGCCCCCGACTAGCGGGGGGGCTAAAGACCCAGTACTTC; CDR3aa: CASSPRLAGGLKTQYF
j_gene: TRBJ2-5; abundance: .; d_gene: .; v_gene: TRBV30; CDR3nt: TGTGCCTGGTCAACCCGGATGCGGGGCAGGGTAGAGACCCAGTACTTC; CDR3aa: CAWSTRMRGRVETQYF
j_gene: TRBJ2-2; abundance: many; d_gene: .; v_gene: TRBV28; CDR3nt: TGTGCCAGCAGTCCCGGAGGGATAGAAACGAACACCGGGGAGCTGTTTTTT; CDR3aa: CASSPGGIETNTGELFF
j_gene: TRBJ2-7; abundance: .; d_gene: TRBD1; v_gene: TRBV6-5; CDR3nt: TGTGCCAGCTCCTTTACAGGGGGGCACGAGCAGTACTTC; CDR3aa: CASSFTGGHEQYF
j_gene: TRBJ1-4; abundance: few; d_gene: .; v_gene: TRBV7-9; CDR3nt: TGTGCCAGCAGCTTGGGTACGGGTCGAGGTAATGAAAAACTGTTTTTT; CDR3aa: CASSLGTGRGNEKLFF
j_gene: TRBJ1-2; abundance: .; d_gene: TRBD1; v_gene: TRBV3-1/TRBV3-2; CDR3nt: TGTGCCAGCACCCTTCACGGACAGGGATGGGGATCAAACTATGGCTACACCTTC; CDR3aa: CASTLHGQGWGSNYGYTF
j_gene: TRBJ2-7; abundance: once; d_gene: TRBD2; v_gene: TRBV3-1/TRBV3-2; CDR3nt: TGTGCCAGCAGCCACTTCAATTGGACTAGTTTTTCCTACGAGCAGTACTTC; CDR3aa: CASSHFNWTSFSYEQYF
j_gene: TRBJ2-3; abundance: .; d_gene: .; v_gene: TRBV6-6; CDR3nt: TGTGCCAGCAGTTACACGGCAGATACGCAGTATTTT; CDR3aa: CASSYTADTQYF
j_gene: TRBJ1-5; abundance: .; d_gene: TRBD1; v_gene: TRBV19; CDR3nt: TGTGCCAGTACCCAGGACAGGAGAAGCAATCAGCCCCAGCATTTT; CDR3aa: CASTQDRRSNQPQHF
j_gene: TRBJ2-7; abundance: .; d_gene: TRBD1; v_gene: TRBV6-4; CDR3nt: TGTGCCAGCAAATTCGACAGGGACCCCATCTACGAGCAGTACTTC; CDR3aa: CASKFDRDPIYEQYF
j_gene: TRBJ1-1; abundance: once; d_gene: TRBD1; v_gene: TRBV7-9; CDR3nt: TGTGCCAGCAGTCTAGACAGGGGGTCCCTCTACACTGAAGCTTTCTTT; CDR3aa: CASSLDRGSLYTEAFF
j_gene: TRBJ1-1; abundance: .; d_gene: .; v_gene: TRBV6-6; CDR3nt: TGTGCCAGCAGTTATTCCCCGAGGAACACTGAAGCTTTCTTT; CDR3aa: CASSYSPRNTEAFF
j_gene: TRBJ1-1; abundance: .; d_gene: TRBD1; v_gene: TRBV16; CDR3nt: TGTGCCAGCAGCCAACAAACAGGGGGCCTGGGGAACACTGAAGCTTTCTTT; CDR3aa: CASSQQTGGLGNTEAFF
j_gene: TRBJ2-1; abundance: .; d_gene: .; v_gene: TRBV6-5; CDR3nt: TGTGCCAGCAGCTCCGGACAGAGCTCCTACAATGAGCAGTTCTTC; CDR3aa: CASSSGQSSYNEQFF
j_gene: TRBJ2-7; abundance: .; d_gene: .; v_gene: TRBV6-5; CDR3nt: TGTGCCAGCAGTAAACAGGGATACGAGCAGTACTTC; CDR3aa: CASSKQGYEQYF
j_gene: TRBJ2-1; abundance: .; d_gene: TRBD2; v_gene: TRBV2; CDR3nt: TGTGCCAGCGGCCGGCTAGCGGGGGGATTCGATGAGCAGTTCTTC; CDR3aa: CASGRLAGGFDEQFF
j_gene: TRBJ1-4; abundance: .; d_gene: .; v_gene: TRBV2; CDR3nt: TGTGCCAGCGAGGTTGGGGCGGCTAATGAAAAACTGTTTTTT; CDR3aa: CASEVGAANEKLFF
j_gene: TRBJ1-1; abundance: .; d_gene: .; v_gene: TRBV2; CDR3nt: TGTGCCAGCAGTGGACAGGAAAACACTGAAGCTTTCTTT; CDR3aa: CASSGQENTEAFF